The 5 T cell receptor beta chains given below trace back to one sample, sequenced in a study of a mutant IDH1 vaccine in newly diagnosed glioma. Time point noted: week 23, last vaccination. In every dose of vaccine, 300 ug of mutant IDH1 20-mer peptide was given alongside topical imiquimod. Their specific antigens are unknown. Clones were sequenced by immunoSEQ multiplex PCR, and TCRdb holds only the in-frame ones, with some missing. The sample yields under 45,000 clones, around 74% seen once. Sequences were derived from PBMCs, sampled from a glioma patient whose treatment included an IDH1 peptide vaccine. The receptors shown here come from a man aged 50 or older with glioma.

This sequence joins TRBV7-2 and TRBJ1-4; 10 positions match TRBD1. The length of the CDR3 is 18 residues. V gave up 0 bases and J gave up 7 bases; unmatched junction bases: 11. CDR1 is SGHTA, CDR2 FQGNSA, per germline. Here the CDR3 DNA reads TGTGCCAGCAGCTTAGCCCGGGACAGGGGAAGAGTAGGTGAAAAACTGTTTTTT. It encodes CASSLARDRGRVGEKLFF. Combining the CDR3 with reference TRBV7-2 and TRBJ1-4 gives the whole variable domain GAGVSQSPSNKVTEKGKDVELRCDPISGHTALYWYRQSLGQGLEFLIYFQGNSAPDKSGLPSDRFSAERTGGSVSTLTIQRTQQEDSAVYLCASSLARDRGRVGEKLFFGSGTQLSVL.

For the CDR3, the DNA is TGTGCCAGCAGCTTAGGACTTTCCAACTATGGCTACACCTTC. Its protein product is CASSLGLSNYGYTF. This chain joins TRBV7-2 and TRBJ1-2; D not resolved. The V gene's germline CDR1 is SGHTA and CDR2 FQGNSA. The CDR3 runs to 14 residues. The V and J ends lost 1 base and 2 bases respectively, with 8 bases between them.

The table lists this clone with a count of one. The chain uses TRBV9 and TRBJ2-1, with TRBD1 as a possible D gene (7 bases). Trimming removed 3 bases at V and 3 bases at J, with 13 bases between. CDR1 SGDLS and CDR2 YYNGEE come from the germline V gene. The length of the CDR3 is 15 residues. The CDR3 spells CASSGRDSNYNEQFF. The CDR3, as DNA: TGTGCCAGCAGCGGGAGGGACAGCAACTACAATGAGCAGTTCTTC.

The J gene is TRBJ1-5, the V gene TRBV10-2; D ambiguous. CDR3 length: 13 residues. In germline, CDR1 is WSHSY, CDR2 SAAADI. The V gene lost 3 bases and the J gene lost 6 bases, with 9 bases spanning the gap. The chain's CDR3 is CASSEGLGQPQHF. The DNA of the CDR3 is TGCGCCAGCAGTGAAGGGTTGGGTCAGCCCCAGCATTTT.

The rearrangement uses TRBV27 and TRBJ2-1; the match to TRBD2 covers 7 bases. The germline V gene has CDR1 MNHEY and CDR2 SMNVEV (reference sequence). With V trimmed by 0 bases and J by 2 bases, 1 base remained unmatched. The CDR3 runs 15 residues. DNA for the CDR3: TGTGCCAGCAGTTTATCCGGACTAGCCTACAATGAGCAGTTCTTC. Its translation is CASSLSGLAYNEQFF.